This record concerns one T cell receptor beta chain sequence. Its target is not known. These data originate in a study of early stage breast cancer tumors. Study-wide background: Seven or eight ER+/PR+/HER2- tumors were invasive ductal; a few were invasive lobular.

The V segment lost 5 bases and the J segment 4 bases; nucleotides outside the gene matches: 13. Germline assignment: CDR1 GTSNPN and CDR2 SVGIG (reference sequence). CDR3 size: 16 residues. Findings of the study overall: Bulk DNA sequencing of unsorted cells missed chain pairing and markers. Tumors had approximately 2.7-fold higher T cell density than normal breast.

Each sample had two DNA replicates, about 0.52 ug blood or around 1.6 ug tissue. Only in-frame clones appear in the TCRdb table, and some are missing; sequencing was by immunoSEQ multiplex PCR. Of 5,800 or so clones listed, around 78% are singletons. This sequence originates from a person aged 65-85 years with breast cancer. V usage is TRBV30 and J usage is TRBJ2-1; 8 bases align to TRBD2. The sequenced material came from normal breast tissue next to the tumor. CDR3: CAWDYSPGLEYNEQFF. CDR3 DNA sequence: TGTGCCTGGGATTACTCCCCGGGACTAGAGTACAATGAGCAGTTCTTC.